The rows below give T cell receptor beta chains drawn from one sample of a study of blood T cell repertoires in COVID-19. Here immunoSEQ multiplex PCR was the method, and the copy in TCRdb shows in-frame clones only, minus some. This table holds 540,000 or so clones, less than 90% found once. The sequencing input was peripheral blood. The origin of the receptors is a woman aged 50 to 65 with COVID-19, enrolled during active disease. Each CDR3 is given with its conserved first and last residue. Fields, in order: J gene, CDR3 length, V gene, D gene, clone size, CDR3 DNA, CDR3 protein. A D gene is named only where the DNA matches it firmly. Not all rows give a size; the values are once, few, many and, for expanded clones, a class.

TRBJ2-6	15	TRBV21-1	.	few	TGTGCCAGCAGCCCTAGGGGCAATGGGGCCAACGTCCTGACTTTC	CASSPRGNGANVLTF
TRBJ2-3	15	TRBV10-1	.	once	TGCGCCAGCAGTGACCCGGGGGGCCTCACAGATACGCAGTATTTT	CASSDPGGLTDTQYF
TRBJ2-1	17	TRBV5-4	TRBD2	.	TGTGCCAGCAGCCGAGGACTAGCGGGGGGTAATTACAATGAGCAGTTCTTC	CASSRGLAGGNYNEQFF
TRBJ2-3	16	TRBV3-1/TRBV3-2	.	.	TGTGCCAGCAGCCAAGAGGCGGGCTCTCCCACAGATACGCAGTATTTT	CASSQEAGSPTDTQYF
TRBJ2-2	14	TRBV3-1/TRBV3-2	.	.	TGTGCCAGCAGCCTGAGGTTTCGGACCGGGGAGCTGTTTTTT	CASSLRFRTGELFF
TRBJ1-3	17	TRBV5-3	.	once	TGTGCCGGACGAGGGCGTGGGGGCTACCCTCGGGAGGGGACCATATATTTT	CAGRGRGGYPREGTIYF
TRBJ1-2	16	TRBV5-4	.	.	TGTGCCAGCAGCTTGGCCGCTACAGGGTATGTCTATGGCTACACCTTC	CASSLAATGYVYGYTF
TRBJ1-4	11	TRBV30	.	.	TGTGCCTGGAGGGGGACAGAAAAACTGTTTTTT	CAWRGTEKLFF
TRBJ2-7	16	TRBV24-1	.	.	TGTGCCACCAGTGATCTAGGTCCAGACGGAATCCACGAGCAGTACTTC	CATSDLGPDGIHEQYF
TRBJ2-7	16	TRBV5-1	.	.	TGCGCCAGCAGCTTGGGGACAGCTAGGGACCTATCCGAGCAGTACTTC	CASSLGTARDLSEQYF
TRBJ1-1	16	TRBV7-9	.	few	TGTGCCAGCAGCCCTCGAAACAGGGCGTTGGGCACTGAAGCTTTCTTT	CASSPRNRALGTEAFF
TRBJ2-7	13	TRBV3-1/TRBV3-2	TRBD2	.	TGTGCCAGCAGCCTCGGACTAGTAGGCGAGCAGTACTTC	CASSLGLVGEQYF
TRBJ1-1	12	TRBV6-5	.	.	TGTGCCAGCAGTCGCGGATTGGCTGAAGCTTTCTTT	CASSRGLAEAFF
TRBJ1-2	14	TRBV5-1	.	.	TGCGCCAGCAGCTTTAACTCTCGTACCTATGGCTACACCTTC	CASSFNSRTYGYTF
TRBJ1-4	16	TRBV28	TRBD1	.	TGTGCCAGCAGCGCACCACCGGGACAGGGTAATGAAAAACTGTTTTTT	CASSAPPGQGNEKLFF
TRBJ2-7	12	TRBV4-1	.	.	TGCGCCAGCAGCCAAGGTCTGAGCCCGCAGTACTTC	CASSQGLSPQYF
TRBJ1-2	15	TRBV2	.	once	TGTGCCAGCACCTCCGAGCGGGATTCTAACTATGGCTACACCTTC	CASTSERDSNYGYTF
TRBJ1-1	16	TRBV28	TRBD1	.	TGTGCCAGCAGTCCCCGGGACAGTCTCTTCAACACTGAAGCTTTCTTT	CASSPRDSLFNTEAFF
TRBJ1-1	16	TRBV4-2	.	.	TGTGCCAGCAGCCAAGGGCCAGGGGCCATGAACACTGAAGCTTTCTTT	CASSQGPGAMNTEAFF
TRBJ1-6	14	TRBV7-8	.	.	TGTGCCAGCAGCTTAGTTTCGGGTAATTCACCCCTCCACTTT	CASSLVSGNSPLHF
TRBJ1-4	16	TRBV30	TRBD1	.	TGTGCCTGGAGTCGCTCCCGACAGGGTTGGGATGAAAAACTGTTTTTT	CAWSRSRQGWDEKLFF
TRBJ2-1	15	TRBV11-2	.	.	TGTGCCAGCAGCTTAGATTTCGGACTGGAGAATGAGCAGTTCTTC	CASSLDFGLENEQFF
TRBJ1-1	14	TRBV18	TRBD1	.	TGTGCCAGCTCCCTGGACAGGTTCAGTACTGAAGCTTTCTTT	CASSLDRFSTEAFF
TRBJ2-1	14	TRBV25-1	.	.	TGTGCCAGCAGTCCGCGGGGACCATTCGATGAGCAGTTCTTC	CASSPRGPFDEQFF
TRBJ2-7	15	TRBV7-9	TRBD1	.	TGTGCCAGCAGCTTAGCAGGGACAGGGCGCTACGAGCAGTACTTC	CASSLAGTGRYEQYF
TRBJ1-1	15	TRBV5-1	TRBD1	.	TGCGCCAGCACGAAACGACAGGGGGCTGACACTGAAGCTTTCTTT	CASTKRQGADTEAFF
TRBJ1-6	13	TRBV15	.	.	TGTGCCACCAGCAGAGGGCAGGGTACACCCCTCCACTTT	CATSRGQGTPLHF
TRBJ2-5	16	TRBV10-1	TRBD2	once	TGCGCCAGCAGTGAGAGGTTGAGCGGGGGGCAAGAGACCCAGTACTTC	CASSERLSGGQETQYF
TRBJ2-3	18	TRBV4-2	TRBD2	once	TGTGCCAGCAGCCAGGGACTAGCGGGGGGGCCCTCTCCAGATACGCAGTATTTT	CASSQGLAGGPSPDTQYF
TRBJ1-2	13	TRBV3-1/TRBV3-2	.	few	TGTGCCAGCAGCCAGGGGAGCCTCTATGGCTACACCTTC	CASSQGSLYGYTF
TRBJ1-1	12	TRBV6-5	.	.	TGTGCCAGCAGCCCCCGCGGGGGGGGCGCTTTCTTT	CASSPRGGGAFF
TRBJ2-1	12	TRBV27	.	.	TGTGCCAGCAGGTCCGGAACTAGCCGGAAGTTCTTC	CASRSGTSRKFF
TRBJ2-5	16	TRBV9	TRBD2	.	TGTGCCAGCAGCGTAGAACCTAGCGGGGTCCGGGTGACCCAGTACTTC	CASSVEPSGVRVTQYF
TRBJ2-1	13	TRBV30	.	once	TGTGCCTACCTGGGGGGTCCCTACAATGAGCAGTTCTTC	CAYLGGPYNEQFF
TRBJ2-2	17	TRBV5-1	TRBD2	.	TGCGCCAGCAGCTCCCGGACTAGCGGGGGTAACACCGGGGAGCTGTTTTTT	CASSSRTSGGNTGELFF
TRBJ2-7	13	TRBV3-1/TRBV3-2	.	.	TGTGCCAGCAGCTTCGGGGGGCTCTACGAGCAGTACTTC	CASSFGGLYEQYF
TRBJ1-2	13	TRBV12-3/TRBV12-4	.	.	TGTGCCAGCAGCCGAGGGGACTTATATGGCTACACCTTC	CASSRGDLYGYTF